This passage covers 23 T cell receptor beta chains from one sample sequenced in a study of T cells after yellow fever vaccination. TCRdb processed the 5' RACE reads anew with MiXCR; each CDR3 protein has one entry. The table includes nearly 550,000 distinct CDR3 sequences, roughly a fifth detected once. The specimen was PBMCs, collected 15 days after the yellow fever booster vaccination. Source of these receptors: a man aged 25 to 40 who received the YFV17D yellow fever vaccine.

This clonotype was seen a handful of times. This chain links TRBV29-1 with TRBJ2-3; TRBD2 matches 10 bases. The CDR3 loop spans 13 amino acids. Germline assignment: CDR1 SQVTM and CDR2 ANQGSEA. V dropped 6 bases and J dropped 4; count of bases not matched to a gene: 4. The CDR3 nucleotides read TGCAGCGTAAGCGGGAGGGCCTCAGATACGCAGTATTTT. Its translation: CSVSGRASDTQYF.

This clonotype was picked up one time. The gene calls are TRBV29-1 and TRBJ2-7, with D perhaps given as TRBD1 or TRBD2 (5 bases each). The CDR3 loop spans 13 amino acids. The V gene's germline CDR1 is SQVTM and CDR2 ANQGSEA. V dropped 6 bases and J dropped 2 bases, with 14 bases sitting between them. CDR3 coding DNA: TGCAGCGTGTCCGGGACGGGCACCTACGAGCAGTACTTC. Translated, it gives CSVSGTGTYEQYF.

The chain links TRBV5-1 to TRBJ2-7; 8 bases are a match to TRBD2. The V gene end was trimmed by 1 base and the J gene end by 1 base; junction bases not matched to a gene: 7. The CDR3 runs 16 residues. Germline CDR1 reads SGHRS; CDR2 reads YFSETQ. CDR3 nucleotide sequence: TGCGCCAGCAGCTTGACGGGCGGGAGGACATCCTACGAGCAGTACTTC. It translates to CASSLTGGRTSYEQYF. The complete variable domain, with remaining parts taken from reference TRBV5-1 and TRBJ2-7, reads KAGVTQTPRYLIKTRGQQVTLSCSPISGHRSVSWYQQTPGQGLQFLFEYFSETQRNKGNFPGRFSGRQFSNSRSEMNVSTLELGDSALYLCASSLTGGRTSYEQYFGPGTRLTVT.

This clonotype was counted between two and nine times. The chain recombines TRBV20-1 with TRBJ2-1; D may be TRBD2 (6 bases). This CDR3 is 14 amino acids long. CDR1 DFQATT and CDR2 SNEGSKA come from the germline V gene (reference sequence). CDR3 coding DNA: TGCAGCGCAGGTGTGGCGGGGCTAATCAATGAGCAGTTCTTC. It codes for CSAGVAGLINEQFF.

This clonotype was recorded a few times. Its ends do not fully match the called genes, so a read error is possible. The rearrangement links TRBV7-9 to TRBJ2-1, with D possibly called TRBD1 or TRBD2 (5 bases each). The length of the CDR3 is 15 residues. Germline CDR1 reads SEHNR; CDR2 reads FQNEAQ (reference sequence). The CDR3: CASSLAGTAANEQFF. The CDR3 region has the DNA TGTGCCAGCAGCCTAGCCGGGACCGCGGCCAATGAGCAGTTCTTC. Using reference TRBV7-9 and TRBJ2-1 for the parts outside the CDR3, the full variable domain is DTGVSQNPRHKITKRGQNVTFRCDPISEHNRLYWYRQTLGQGPEFLTYFQNEAQLEKSRLLSDRFSAERPKGSFSTLEIQRTEQGDSAMYLCASSLAGTAANEQFFGPGTRLTVL.

The chain carries TRBV7-6 and TRBJ2-2; TRBD2 might be the D (5 bases). This CDR3 has 14 amino acids. Germline CDR1 and CDR2: SGHVS and FNYEAQ. The ends were cut back, 3 bases at V and 4 bases at J, with 9 bases in the middle. CDR3 sequence: CASSFRESTGELFF. CDR3 nucleotides: TGTGCCAGCAGCTTTCGGGAATCCACCGGGGAGCTGTTTTTT.

This CDR3 reads CAIRETEPSTDTQYF. DNA of the CDR3: TGTGCCATCAGGGAGACAGAGCCTAGCACAGATACGCAGTATTTT. This rearrangement joins TRBV10-3 to TRBJ2-3, with a tentative D call TRBD1 (5 bases). The V end was cut by 6 bases, the J end by 0 bases, with 13 bases between. CDR1 is ENHRY and CDR2 is SYGVKD in the germline V gene. CDR3 length: 15 residues.

This clonotype has only a few counts. The chain links TRBV4-3 to TRBJ2-2; no clear D gene. The CDR3 has 14 residues. Germline values: CDR1 LGHNA, CDR2 YSLEER. V lost 2 bases, J lost 0 bases, and 4 bases lay in between. The CDR3 DNA reads TGCGCCAGCAGCCAATTTACGAACACCGGGGAGCTGTTTTTT. This encodes CASSQFTNTGELFF.

A few counts support this clonotype. This rearrangement joins TRBV7-2 to TRBJ2-2; D call uncertain. CDR1 is SGHTA and CDR2 is FQGNSA in the germline V gene. The CDR3 loop spans 14 amino acids. Trimming removed 5 bases at V and 4 bases at J, with 11 bases between. The CDR3 reads CASSPTRRTGELFF. CDR3 DNA: TGTGCCAGCAGCCCGACACGGCGCACCGGGGAGCTGTTTTTT.

This clonotype was picked up a small number of times. DNA of the CDR3: TGCAGTGCTAGGGGGACTAGCGGGTTTTACGAGCAGTACTTC. Its translation: CSARGTSGFYEQYF. The chain is built from TRBV20-1 and TRBJ2-7, with TRBD2 identical over 12 bases. Germline V gene data show CDR1 as DFQATT and CDR2 as SNEGSKA (reference sequence). V lost 3 bases, J lost 4 bases, and 4 bases stayed unmatched. The CDR3 runs to 14 residues.

V and J are TRBV11-2 and TRBJ1-1; 8 bases map to TRBD1. The germline gives CDR1 SGHAT, CDR2 FQNNGV. The CDR3 length is 15 residues. The J segment lost 4 bases and the V segment lost 5 bases, leaving 9 bases of the junction unmatched. CDR3 amino acids: CASSPTQQGGTEAFF. The DNA of the CDR3 is TGTGCCAGCAGCCCAACCCAACAGGGGGGCACTGAAGCTTTCTTT.

The chain employs TRBV20-1 and TRBJ2-7; 8 nucleotides align to TRBD2. The germline V gene has CDR1 DFQATT and CDR2 SNEGSKA (reference sequence). The CDR3 totals 11 residues. The CDR3 is CLWAGGYEQYF. The CDR3 nucleotides read TGCCTCTGGGCGGGAGGATACGAGCAGTACTTC.

This clonotype has only a few counts. The genes are TRBV5-1 and TRBJ2-3, with a possible D match to TRBD2 (5 bases). CDR3 size: 16 residues. Trimming left V 0 bases short and J 0 bases short, with 11 bases between. Germline CDR1 SGHRS, CDR2 YFSETQ. The CDR3 nucleotides read TGCGCCAGCAGCTTGGAACCCGGCGGGAGCACAGATACGCAGTATTTT. Its translation: CASSLEPGGSTDTQYF.

The chain carries TRBV5-4 and TRBJ2-1; 15 bases are shared with TRBD2. V lost 3 bases to trimming and J lost 0 bases; unmatched junction nucleotides: 10. The length of the CDR3 is 20 residues. Germline lookup yields CDR1 SGHNT and CDR2 YYREEE (reference sequence). In DNA form, the CDR3 reads TGTGCCAGCAGCTCCCATAGGGGACTAGCGGGAGGCCCCTCCTACAATGAGCAGTTCTTC. It encodes CASSSHRGLAGGPSYNEQFF.

This clonotype has only a few counts. The chain couples TRBV7-2 to TRBJ2-7; 9 nucleotides match TRBD1. Germline CDR1 reads SGHTA; CDR2 reads FQGNSA. The CDR3 consists of 15 residues. Germline trimming cut 5 bases from V and 3 bases from J; bases unmatched to any gene: 8. In nucleotides, the CDR3 is TGTGCCAGCAGCCCTCACAGGGGGCCCGGCTACGAGCAGTACTTC. Protein product: CASSPHRGPGYEQYF.

This clonotype was seen a handful of times. This sequence joins TRBV10-3 and TRBJ2-1; TRBD2 might be the D (5 bases). The length of the CDR3 is 17 residues. Germline CDR1 ENHRY, CDR2 SYGVKD. Deletions cut 11 bases from V and 1 base from J, with 24 bases between. The CDR3 DNA reads as TGTGCCTCTTCAAAGTTCTGGGAGATCGAATCCTACAATGAGCAGTTCTTC. Its protein product is CASSKFWEIESYNEQFF.

The chain couples TRBV30 to TRBJ2-7; TRBD2 agrees at 8 bases. CDR1 is GTSNPN and CDR2 is SVGIG in the germline V gene (reference sequence). This CDR3 has 13 residues. With 2 bases clipped from V and 7 bases from J, the junction kept 7 bases outside the gene matches. The CDR3 DNA follows: TGTGCCTGGAGTCCCAGCGGGAGCGAGGAGCAGTACTTC. Translating gives CAWSPSGSEEQYF. Together with reference TRBV30 and TRBJ2-7, the CDR3 gives the full variable domain: SQTIHQWPATLVQPVGSPLSLECTVEGTSNPNLYWYRQAAGRGLQLLFYSVGIGQISSEVPQNLSASRPQDRQFILSSKKLLLSDSGFYLCAWSPSGSEEQYFGPGTRLTVT.

The genes are TRBV12-3 or TRBV12-4 and TRBJ2-7, with TRBD1 identical over 8 bases. CDR3 length: 12 amino acids. V lost 6 bases, J lost 6 bases, and 4 bases stayed unmatched. The CDR3 region is CASRSDRGEQYF. The DNA of the CDR3 is TGTGCCAGCAGATCCGACAGGGGCGAGCAGTACTTC.

This clonotype was counted a few times. The J gene is TRBJ1-1, the V gene TRBV12-3 or TRBV12-4; D is unresolved. V was trimmed by 5 bases and J by 11 bases, leaving 21 bases between them. The CDR3 is made up of 14 amino acids. The CDR3 protein is CASSGSVPGGRAFF. The CDR3 nucleotides read TGTGCCAGCAGTGGAAGCGTACCGGGAGGTAGGGCTTTCTTT.

This chain links TRBV6-2 or TRBV6-3 with TRBJ2-2, with 9 bases that match TRBD1. After removal of 8 bases from V and 1 base from J, the junction contained 8 bases not matched to a gene. Germline V CDR1 and CDR2: MNHEY, SVGEGT. This CDR3 spans 16 amino acids. The DNA of the CDR3 is TGTGCCAGCTGGGGACAGGGAGCTTTGAACACCGGGGAGCTGTTTTTT. Encoded protein: CASWGQGALNTGELFF.

V gene TRBV21-1 combines with J gene TRBJ2-7; the table's D call TRBD2 went unverified against the DNA. TRBV21-1 is a listed pseudogene. The CDR3 is 19 residues long. Here the CDR3 DNA reads TGTGCCAGCAGCAAAGCTCGAATGGGAAGCCCGGGGCTGACCTACGAGCAGTACTTC. It encodes CASSKARMGSPGLTYEQYF.

V usage is TRBV5-4 and J usage is TRBJ2-1; D is ambiguous. V gave up 2 bases and J gave up 9 bases, with 12 bases separating them. Germline loops: CDR1 SGHNT, CDR2 YYREEE (reference sequence). There are 13 residues in the CDR3. This chain's CDR3 is CASSFLTRGEQFF. Written as DNA, the CDR3 is TGTGCCAGCAGCTTCCTGACCAGAGGTGAGCAGTTCTTC.

The chain couples TRBV6-5 to TRBJ2-4, with TRBD1 matching over 7 bases. The germline V gene encodes CDR1 MNHEY and CDR2 SVGAGI. This CDR3 comprises 13 residues. V gave up 2 bases and J gave up 9 bases; unmatched junction bases: 4. This CDR3 is CASSYEGGGIQYF. Here the CDR3 DNA reads TGTGCCAGCAGTTACGAAGGGGGCGGCATTCAGTACTTC.